These 15 T cell receptor beta chains came from one sample sequenced in a study of T cell responses to AZD1222 COVID-19 vaccine. Here immunoSEQ multiplex PCR was the method, and the copy in TCRdb shows in-frame clones only, minus some. The sample shows under 100,000 clones, around nine tenths of them seen only once. The source material was peripheral blood, sampled 28 days after the second AZD1222 dose. These receptor sequences come from an adult who received the AZD1222 COVID-19 vaccine.

The V call is TRBV18, the J call TRBJ2-7; 11 nucleotides line up with TRBD1. There are 14 residues in the CDR3. V lost 4 bases to trimming and J lost 4 bases; unmatched junction nucleotides: 3. In germline, CDR1 is KGHSH, CDR2 LQKENI. The CDR3 DNA follows: TGTGCCAGCTCACTGGACAGGGGGCCTTACGAGCAGTACGTC. Translation: CASSLDRGPYEQYV.

The V call is TRBV9, the J call TRBJ1-2; TRBD1 is a possible D gene (5 bases). Germline V lookup: CDR1 SGDLS, CDR2 YYNGEE. With 5 bases removed from V and 1 base from J, the gap between germline ends came to 9 bases. The CDR3 is 13 amino acids. CDR3 in DNA: TGTGCCAGCAGACAGGCGGATAACTATGGCTACACCTTC. This encodes CASRQADNYGYTF.

The chain is built from TRBV4-2 and TRBJ2-1; TRBD1 might be the D (6 bases). This CDR3 region has 16 residues. V was trimmed by 2 bases and J by 5 bases, leaving 16 bases between them. CDR1 is LGHNA and CDR2 is YNFKEQ in the germline V gene. The CDR3 DNA follows: TGTGCCAGCAGCCAACCACCGGGACAACTTGACAATGAGCAGTTCTTC. Translated: CASSQPPGQLDNEQFF.

This clone was seen a single time. V usage is TRBV6-5 and J usage is TRBJ2-3; 8 nucleotides match TRBD1. The CDR3 has 13 amino acids. V trimming: 0 bases; J trimming: 11 bases; junction bases outside the gene matches: 4. Germline-derived CDR1 and CDR2 are MNHEY and SVGAGI. The CDR3 DNA reads TGTGCCAGCAGTTACTCCGACAGGGGCAAGCAGTATTTT. Translated, it gives CASSYSDRGKQYF.

This chain joins TRBV7-6 and TRBJ1-3, with a weak D call TRBD1 (5 bases). CDR1 and CDR2 from the germline V gene are SGHVS and FNYEAQ. V lost 2 bases to trimming and J lost 5 bases, with 13 bases between them. The CDR3 runs 15 residues. DNA of the CDR3: TGTGCCAGCAGCTTAAGCCCGTCAGGGAGAAACACCATATATTTT. Translation: CASSLSPSGRNTIYF.

This chain uses TRBV27 with TRBJ1-5, with 9 bases aligning to TRBD1. Germline V CDR1 and CDR2: MNHEY, SMNVEV (reference sequence). The CDR3 loop spans 17 amino acids. Trimming removed 8 bases from V and 1 base from J; junction bases left unmatched: 12. The CDR3 bases are TGTGCCAGCTCAAGGACAGGGGTATATGGGAGCAATCAGCCCCAGCATTTT. Protein sequence: CASSRTGVYGSNQPQHF.

J is TRBJ2-5 and V is TRBV3-1 (or the pseudogene TRBV3-2), with no clear D. CDR3 size: 15 residues. Germline V gene sequence: CDR1 LGHDT, CDR2 YNNKEL (reference sequence). V was shortened by 1 base and J by 5 bases, with 14 bases between the two germline ends. The chain's CDR3 is CASSQVVIRRETQYF. CDR3 in DNA: TGTGCCAGCAGCCAAGTAGTGATTAGACGGGAGACCCAGTACTTC.

This chain joins TRBV29-1 and TRBJ1-4; weak D call: TRBD1 (6 bases). The ends were cut back, 6 bases at V and 5 bases at J, with 16 bases in the middle. The CDR3 totals 14 residues. Germline CDR1 is SQVTM and CDR2 is ANQGSEA. The CDR3 nucleotides are TGCAGCGTAGGTTGGACAGACGGAAATGAAAAACTGTTTTTT. As protein: CSVGWTDGNEKLFF.

The rearrangement joins TRBV10-3 to TRBJ1-5; D might be TRBD1 (5 bases). The CDR3 is 15 amino acids. The V and J ends lost 3 bases and 2 bases respectively, with 11 bases between them. Germline V lookup: CDR1 ENHRY, CDR2 SYGVKD. The CDR3 reads CAISDAGNRNQPQHF. DNA for the CDR3: TGTGCCATCAGTGACGCAGGGAACCGCAATCAGCCCCAGCATTTT.

This chain connects TRBV4-3 to TRBJ1-1; 11 bases match TRBD1. Germline CDR1 is LGHNA and CDR2 is YSLEER. V lost 0 bases, J lost 4 bases, and 10 bases stayed unmatched. The CDR3 totals 18 residues. The CDR3 nucleotides are TGCGCCAGCAGCCAAGATTGGCTCGGACAGGGGGCGACCACTGAAGCTTTCTTT. Residues: CASSQDWLGQGATTEAFF.

The genes are TRBV20-1 and TRBJ2-7; 7 positions agree with TRBD2. The germline V gene encodes CDR1 DFQATT and CDR2 SNEGSKA (reference sequence). The CDR3 is 11 amino acids. After removal of 8 bases from V and 2 bases from J, the junction contained 3 bases not matched to a gene. The CDR3 DNA follows: TGCAGTCCGGGGGGACCCTACGAGCAGTACTTC. Translation: CSPGGPYEQYF.

The chain employs TRBV11-2 and TRBJ1-1, with 7 bases that match TRBD1. The junction had 4 bases not matched to a gene; V was cut back by 6 bases and J by 0 bases. CDR1 and CDR2 from the germline V gene are SGHAT and FQNNGV. The CDR3 is 14 amino acids. The CDR3 loop is CASRRQGMNTEAFF. The CDR3 nucleotides are TGTGCCAGCAGACGACAGGGCATGAACACTGAAGCTTTCTTT.

The chain has TRBV30 and TRBJ2-7; 11 bases align to TRBD2. CDR1 GTSNPN and CDR2 SVGIG come from the germline V gene (reference sequence). This CDR3 is 14 amino acids long. The V gene end was trimmed by 3 bases and the J gene end by 4 bases; junction bases not matched to a gene: 5. CDR3 protein: CAWRELAGAYEQYF. The CDR3 nucleotides are TGTGCCTGGAGGGAACTAGCGGGGGCTTACGAGCAGTACTTC.

This clone was picked up one time. The V gene is TRBV11-2, the J gene TRBJ2-3; the D gene is possibly TRBD2 (6 bases). V shed 5 bases and J shed 6 bases, with 18 bases lying between them. Germline V gene sequence: CDR1 SGHAT, CDR2 FQNNGV. The CDR3 contains 15 residues. Here the CDR3 reads CASSHTSFSPDTQYF. The CDR3 nucleotides are TGTGCCAGCAGCCACACTAGCTTCAGCCCGGATACGCAGTATTTT.

This chain connects TRBV7-2 to TRBJ1-5; D is unclear. Germline values: CDR1 SGHTA, CDR2 FQGNSA. There are 15 residues in the CDR3. V gave up 5 bases and J gave up 1 base, with 12 bases separating them. The CDR3 sequence is CASSERRTSNQPQHF. For the CDR3, the DNA is TGTGCCAGCAGCGAACGACGGACCAGCAATCAGCCCCAGCATTTT.